Listed below are T cell receptor beta chains from one sample, sequenced in a study of monozygotic twins with cystic fibrosis. Method: immunoSEQ multiplex PCR; TCRdb's copy keeps in-frame clones and lacks some. The table includes 25,000 to 35,000 clones, about 85% detected once. Sequencing was performed on blood. The source is a girl aged 2 to 10 with cystic fibrosis. The CDR3 runs from the conserved cysteine through the conserved F or W. D genes are given only for firm matches. Part of the rows lack a size; the others show once, few, many or a class for expanded clones.

J: TRBJ2-1
V: TRBV7-2
D: TRBD2
size: -
CDR3: CASAIVLAGIEQFF
DNA: TGTGCCAGCGCAATCGTACTAGCGGGAATTGAGCAGTTCTTC

J: TRBJ1-5
V: TRBV5-6
D: TRBD1
size: -
CDR3: CASSRTGNNQPQHF
DNA: TGTGCCAGCAGCCGGACAGGTAACAATCAGCCCCAGCATTTT

J: TRBJ1-4
V: TRBV5-8
D: TRBD1
size: -
CDR3: CASSFNHRQGLSEEKLFF
DNA: TGTGCCAGCAGCTTTAATCACCGACAGGGATTATCGGAGGAAAAACTGTTTTTT

J: TRBJ2-3
V: TRBV5-4
D: TRBD2
size: -
CDR3: CASMVSGRARADTQYF
DNA: TGTGCCAGCATGGTGAGCGGGAGGGCCAGGGCAGATACGCAGTATTTT

J: TRBJ1-1
V: TRBV19
D: -
size: once
CDR3: CASRGAGKGRNTEAFF
DNA: TGTGCCAGTAGAGGGGCGGGTAAGGGCCGGAACACTGAAGCTTTCTTT

J: TRBJ2-1
V: TRBV5-4
D: -
size: -
CDR3: CASSPTRGAYNEQFF
DNA: TGTGCCAGCAGCCCAACCCGGGGAGCCTACAATGAGCAGTTCTTC

J: TRBJ2-3
V: TRBV4-1
D: -
size: -
CDR3: CASSQGGTESISDTQYF
DNA: TGCGCCAGCAGCCAAGGGGGAACCGAGAGCATTTCAGATACGCAGTATTTT

J: TRBJ1-1
V: TRBV5-1
D: TRBD1
size: once
CDR3: CASSMGQVGTEAFF
DNA: TGCGCCAGCTCCATGGGACAGGTGGGGACTGAAGCTTTCTTT

J: TRBJ1-6
V: TRBV19
D: TRBD1
size: -
CDR3: CASSIIRDRYNSPLHF
DNA: TGTGCCAGTAGTATTATCCGGGACAGGTATAATTCACCCCTCCACTTT

J: TRBJ1-2
V: TRBV6-5
D: -
size: -
CDR3: CASSSRDTYGYTF
DNA: TGTGCCAGCAGTAGCCGGGACACCTATGGCTACACCTTC

J: TRBJ1-2
V: TRBV6-5
D: -
size: -
CDR3: CASSYAPQVNYGYTF
DNA: TGTGCCAGCAGTTACGCACCCCAGGTTAACTATGGCTACACCTTC

J: TRBJ2-3
V: TRBV29-1
D: -
size: -
CDR3: CSVEGWGSTDTQYF
DNA: TGCAGCGTTGAGGGCTGGGGTAGCACAGATACGCAGTATTTT

J: TRBJ2-7
V: TRBV18
D: -
size: -
CDR3: CASSLGTVAYEQYF
DNA: TGTGCCAGCTCCCTAGGGACGGTGGCCTACGAGCAGTACTTC

J: TRBJ2-7
V: TRBV5-1
D: TRBD1
size: -
CDR3: CASSGTGGPNEQYF
DNA: TGCGCCAGCAGCGGAACAGGGGGCCCAAACGAGCAGTACTTC

J: TRBJ1-1
V: TRBV25-1
D: TRBD1
size: -
CDR3: CASRDRDSTEAFF
DNA: TGTGCCAGCAGGGACCGGGACAGCACTGAAGCTTTCTTT

J: TRBJ2-7
V: TRBV30
D: -
size: -
CDR3: CAWSGAYEQYF
DNA: TGTGCCTGGAGTGGAGCCTACGAGCAGTACTTC

J: TRBJ2-3
V: TRBV7-9
D: -
size: -
CDR3: CASSPSTGGTDTQYF
DNA: TGTGCCAGCAGCCCTTCGACAGGCGGCACAGATACGCAGTATTTT

J: TRBJ2-1
V: TRBV5-1
D: -
size: -
CDR3: CASSLGRGQSYNEQFF
DNA: TGCGCCAGCAGCTTGGGCCGGGGTCAGTCCTACAATGAGCAGTTCTTC

J: TRBJ1-1
V: TRBV28
D: TRBD1
size: -
CDR3: CASSRTHRGNTEAFF
DNA: TGTGCCAGCAGTCGTACCCACAGGGGGAACACTGAAGCTTTCTTT

J: TRBJ1-2
V: TRBV5-1
D: -
size: -
CDR3: CASSYSRDYGYTF
DNA: TGCGCCAGCAGCTACTCCAGGGACTATGGCTACACCTTC

J: TRBJ1-5
V: TRBV7-5
D: -
size: -
CDR3: CVRSLDRANQPQHF
DNA: TGTGTCAGAAGCCTAGACAGGGCGAATCAGCCCCAGCATTTT

J: TRBJ1-3
V: TRBV28
D: TRBD1
size: -
CDR3: CASRTGQGAYGNTIYF
DNA: TGTGCCAGCAGAACAGGACAGGGGGCCTATGGAAACACCATATATTTT

J: TRBJ1-5
V: TRBV28
D: -
size: -
CDR3: CASSLGFMRGYSNQPQHF
DNA: TGTGCCAGCAGTTTAGGTTTCATGCGGGGTTATAGCAATCAGCCCCAGCATTTT

J: TRBJ1-1
V: TRBV7-2
D: -
size: -
CDR3: CASSFGTQTEAFF
DNA: TGTGCCAGCAGCTTTGGGACACAGACTGAAGCTTTCTTT

J: TRBJ2-1
V: TRBV2
D: -
size: -
CDR3: CASSESPSNEQFF
DNA: TGTGCCAGCAGTGAATCGCCCAGCAATGAGCAGTTCTTC

J: TRBJ2-3
V: TRBV27
D: -
size: -
CDR3: CASSRTLGGDITDTQYF
DNA: TGTGCCAGCAGTAGAACCCTTGGGGGAGATATCACAGATACGCAGTATTTT

J: TRBJ1-1
V: TRBV27
D: -
size: few
CDR3: CASSLDSLNTEAFF
DNA: TGTGCCAGCAGTCTGGACAGCTTGAACACTGAAGCTTTCTTT

J: TRBJ1-5
V: TRBV2
D: TRBD1
size: -
CDR3: CASSVGTGANQPQHF
DNA: TGTGCCAGCAGTGTAGGAACAGGGGCAAATCAGCCCCAGCATTTT

J: TRBJ1-1
V: TRBV28
D: -
size: few
CDR3: CASSTTVVEAFF
DNA: TGTGCCAGCAGTACGACAGTGGTGGAAGCTTTCTTT

J: TRBJ1-3
V: TRBV18
D: -
size: -
CDR3: CASSPNLGGAGNTIYF
DNA: TGTGCCAGCTCACCCAACTTGGGAGGGGCTGGAAACACCATATATTTT

J: TRBJ1-2
V: TRBV10-3
D: -
size: -
CDR3: CAISESGVNYGYTF
DNA: TGTGCCATCAGTGAGTCGGGCGTTAACTATGGCTACACCTTC

J: TRBJ2-1
V: TRBV30
D: TRBD2
size: -
CDR3: CAWRIAGGPNEQFF
DNA: TGTGCCTGGAGAATAGCGGGAGGGCCTAATGAGCAGTTCTTC

J: TRBJ2-3
V: TRBV30
D: TRBD1
size: -
CDR3: CAWSSWTGDTDTQYF
DNA: TGTGCCTGGAGTTCCTGGACAGGGGACACAGATACGCAGTATTTT

J: TRBJ2-1
V: TRBV21-1
D: -
size: -
CDR3: CASRLPNVIWGLGDNEQFF
DNA: TGTGCCAGCAGACTCCCAAATGTAATTTGGGGACTGGGGGACAATGAGCAGTTCTTC

J: TRBJ1-1
V: TRBV5-1
D: -
size: -
CDR3: CASSSGQTSNTEAFF
DNA: TGCGCCAGCAGCTCCGGACAGACCTCGAACACTGAAGCTTTCTTT